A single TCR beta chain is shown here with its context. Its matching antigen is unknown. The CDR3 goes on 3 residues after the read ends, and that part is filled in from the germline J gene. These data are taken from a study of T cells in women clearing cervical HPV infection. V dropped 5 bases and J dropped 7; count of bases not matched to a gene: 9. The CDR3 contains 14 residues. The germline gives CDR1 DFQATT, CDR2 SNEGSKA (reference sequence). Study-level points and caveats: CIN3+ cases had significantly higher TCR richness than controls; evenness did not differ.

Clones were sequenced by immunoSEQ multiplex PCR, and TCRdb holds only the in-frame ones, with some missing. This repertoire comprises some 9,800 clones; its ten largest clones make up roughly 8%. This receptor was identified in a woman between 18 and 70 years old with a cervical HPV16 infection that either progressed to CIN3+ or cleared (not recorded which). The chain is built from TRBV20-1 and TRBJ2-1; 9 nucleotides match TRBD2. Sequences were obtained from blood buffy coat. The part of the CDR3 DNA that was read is TGCAGTGCTCGTAGCGGGGGTGCGGATAATGAG. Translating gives CSARSGGADNE. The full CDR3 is CSARSGGADNEQFF.